This T cell receptor (beta chain) originates from a study of cytomegalovirus exposure and HLA in healthy donors. Findings of the study overall: A later analysis showed TCR association rates differing by HLA locus, peaking at DRB1 and lowest at HLA-C. The authors confirmed in vitro that a few CMV-associated chains were specific for CMV antigens.

A note on this clone: The antigen is not known.

Germline assignment: CDR1 SQVTM and CDR2 ANQGSEA. V shed 1 base and J shed 6 bases, with 12 bases lying between them. The CDR3 contains 13 residues. The PCR ran on 60 Vbeta and 13 Jbeta primers. The protocol was immunoSEQ multiplex PCR, while the TCRdb copy is restricted to in-frame clones and leaves out a portion. The sample gives approximately 280,000 clones, roughly 90% of which show up once; less than 2.5% is in the top ten. V usage is TRBV29-1 and J usage is TRBJ1-2; no reliable D call. What was sequenced was PBMCs. This receptor was obtained from a woman under 30 in good health and CMV-seronegative. CDR3 residues: CSVEVGSSDGYTF. Written as DNA, the CDR3 is TGCAGCGTTGAAGTGGGCAGCTCTGATGGCTACACCTTC.